This record looks at one T cell receptor (beta chain) sequence and its context. Seattle patient enrollment occurred during active infection, with longitudinal follow-up thereafter. Original analysis: Amplification of reference gene primers provided the estimated nucleated cell counts. TCRdb's copy holds only in-frame clones and misses some; the assay was immunoSEQ multiplex PCR. The V and J calls and the clone size are those of that table, but D and trimming were determined from the DNA. The sample shows 450,000 or so clones, roughly 90% of them seen only once. The sample comes from a study of blood T cell repertoires in COVID-19. Study-level information: The study drew acute and convalescent COVID-19 samples from the United States, Italy and Spain. PBMCs, B-cell-depleted T cells, or T cells provided the cDNA or gDNA that made up the material.

This CDR3 region has 16 residues. Germline CDR1 reads SNHLY; CDR2 reads FYNNEI. Trimming took 6 bases from V and 7 from J, leaving 22 bases between them. The sample consisted of peripheral blood. This sequence joins TRBV2 and TRBJ1-5; no firm D call. The TCR was taken from a woman aged 40 to 50 with COVID-19, enrolled during active disease. CDR3 loop: CASREPLGVVSQPQHF. The CDR3 nucleotides read TGTGCCAGCAGGGAGCCACTCGGGGTTGTGAGCCAGCCCCAGCATTTT.